This T cell receptor (beta chain) stems from a study of graft-versus-host responses after intestinal transplantation. As concerns this clone: Its matching antigen is unknown.

Repertoires were generated with immunoSEQ multiplex PCR, while TCRdb's copy carries only in-frame clones and drops some. The table records about 59,000 clones, 90% to 95% of them present only once. The CDR3 runs to 13 residues. Trimming left V 5 bases short and J 4 bases short, with 11 bases between. The germline gives CDR1 SEHNR, CDR2 FQNEAQ (reference sequence). The sample was unstimulated CD4+ T cells sorted from spleen or lymph node cells, taken before transplant. The chain couples TRBV7-9 to TRBJ1-2; D is unresolved. The receptor comes from a human donor who was the organ donor for an intestinal transplant. Written as DNA, the CDR3 is TGTGCCAGCAGCGCGTCAGGCAGCTATGGCTACACCTTC. This codes for CASSASGSYGYTF.